Listed below are T cell receptor beta chains from one sample, sequenced in a study of T cells expressing NK-cell markers. TCRdb re-called the 5' RACE reads and catalogs CDR3 proteins one per entry, DNA excluded. The specimen's table records about 550,000 distinct CDR3 sequences. Sequenced sample: blood T cells: a sorted CD56 or NKG2C T cell subset, CD4+ or CD8+ T cells, or bulk PBMC T cells (not recorded which). These TCRs come from a man in his late teens or twenties in good health. Each CDR3 is given with its conserved first and last residue.

>TRBV11-1|TRBJ2-3
CASSFPLAAARLPDTQYF
>TRBV5-1|TRBJ2-2
CASTDNTGELFF
>TRBV7-6|TRBJ2-1
CASTQPGLQQFF
>TRBV6-5|TRBJ2-3
CASRGPADTQYF
>TRBV20-1|TRBJ2-4
CSAPDGRVIQYF
>TRBV2|TRBJ2-5
CARRSSWQAVQETQYF
>TRBV7-6|TRBJ2-1
CASSSELAGVDNEQFF
>TRBV29-1|TRBJ2-1
CSVGSGRDYNEQFF
>TRBV5-1|TRBJ1-5
CASSPGWDSGNQPQHF
>TRBV6-1|TRBJ2-7
CASSRRLALSYEQYF
>TRBV10-3|TRBJ2-1
CAISGSINNEQFF
>TRBV12-3/TRBV12-4|TRBJ1-1
CASSPRTGENTEAFF
>TRBV12-3/TRBV12-4|TRBJ2-1
CASSLAPPEQFF
>TRBV28|TRBJ2-6
CASSLGSGGAGANVLTF
>TRBV12-3/TRBV12-4|TRBJ1-5
CASSPPGQSNQPQHF
>TRBV20-1|TRBJ2-7
CSARAPGLAATYEQYF
>TRBV9|TRBJ2-4
CASSVTGTRDIQYF
>TRBV30|TRBJ2-4
CAWSVTGRGNIQYF
>TRBV7-2|TRBJ1-2
CASSNHRGVGYGYTF
>TRBV6-5|TRBJ2-1
CASSYSGAGGLDNEQFF
>TRBV11-1|TRBJ2-5
CASSLEGQLAYDQETQYF
>TRBV7-2|TRBJ2-7
CASSLGGRGLGSYEQYF
>TRBV5-5|TRBJ2-2
CASSLPLTSGSAGELFF
>TRBV6-5|TRBJ2-1
CASRYSLAGGIDEQFF
>TRBV7-2|TRBJ1-6
CASSLAKWLPSPLHF
>TRBV5-1|TRBJ2-5
CASSSPPLETQYF
>TRBV20-1|TRBJ2-5
CSASVTGPGGETQYF
>TRBV19|TRBJ1-1
CASSGSDRSYEAFF